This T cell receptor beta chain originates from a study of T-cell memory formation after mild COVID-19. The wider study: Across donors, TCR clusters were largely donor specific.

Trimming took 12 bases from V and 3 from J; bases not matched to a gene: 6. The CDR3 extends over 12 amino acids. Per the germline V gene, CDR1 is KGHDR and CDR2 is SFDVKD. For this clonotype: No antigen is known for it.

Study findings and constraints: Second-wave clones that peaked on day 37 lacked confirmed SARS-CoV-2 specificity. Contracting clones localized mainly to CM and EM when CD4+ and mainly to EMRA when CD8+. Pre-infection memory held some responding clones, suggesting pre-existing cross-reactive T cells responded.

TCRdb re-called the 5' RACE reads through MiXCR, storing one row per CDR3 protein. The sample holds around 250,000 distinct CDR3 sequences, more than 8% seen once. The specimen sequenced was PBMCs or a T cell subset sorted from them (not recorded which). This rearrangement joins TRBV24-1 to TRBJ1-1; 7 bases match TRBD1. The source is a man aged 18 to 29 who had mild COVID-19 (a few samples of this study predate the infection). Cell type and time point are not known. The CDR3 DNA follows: TGTGCCCCATTCAGGGGGGACACTGAAGCTTTCTTT. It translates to CAPFRGDTEAFF.